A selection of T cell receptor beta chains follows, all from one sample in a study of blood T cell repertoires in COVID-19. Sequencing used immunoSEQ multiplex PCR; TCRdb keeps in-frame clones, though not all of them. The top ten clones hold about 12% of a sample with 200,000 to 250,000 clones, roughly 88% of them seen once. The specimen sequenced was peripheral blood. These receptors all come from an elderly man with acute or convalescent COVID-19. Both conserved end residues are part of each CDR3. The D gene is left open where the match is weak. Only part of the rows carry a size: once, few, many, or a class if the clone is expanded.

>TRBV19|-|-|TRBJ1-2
TGTGCCAGTAGTACCGCCCCGGGGATGGGCTACACCTTC
CASSTAPGMGYTF
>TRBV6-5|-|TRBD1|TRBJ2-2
TGTGCCAGCAGTTACAGGCCACAGGGGCACGGGGAGCTGTTTTTT
CASSYRPQGHGELFF
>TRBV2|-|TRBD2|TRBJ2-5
TGTGCCAGCAGTGAATCCTGGGGACTAGCGGCGTACCAAGAGACCCAGTACTTC
CASSESWGLAAYQETQYF
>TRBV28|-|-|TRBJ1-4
TGTGCCAGCAGTTCTTGGGCCGGACAAAATGAAAAACTGTTTTTT
CASSSWAGQNEKLFF
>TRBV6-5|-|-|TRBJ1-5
TGTGCCAGCAGCCCCGACAGGTCCAATCAGCCCCAGCATTTT
CASSPDRSNQPQHF
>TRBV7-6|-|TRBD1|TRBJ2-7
TGTGCCAGCAGCTTAGCCGGAGTAGGGACAGGGGGGTCTTACGAGCAGTACTTC
CASSLAGVGTGGSYEQYF
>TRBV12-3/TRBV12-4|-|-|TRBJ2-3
TGTGCCAGCAGTTTGAAGCGTGATACGCAGTATTTT
CASSLKRDTQYF
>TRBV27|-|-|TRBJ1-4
TGTGCCAGCAGTCCCTCGACAGGCAATAATGAAAAACTGTTTTTT
CASSPSTGNNEKLFF
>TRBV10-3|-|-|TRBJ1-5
TGTGCCAGCAGGGCGGGCAATCAGCCCCAGCATTTT
CASRAGNQPQHF
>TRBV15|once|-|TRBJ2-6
TGTGCCACCAGCAGAGATGGCGGCTTGAAAGCTGGGGCCAACGTCCTGACTTTC
CATSRDGGLKAGANVLTF
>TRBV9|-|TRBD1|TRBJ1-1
TGTGCCAGCAGCGTAGGGACAGGGCGGTCGATGAACACTGAAGCTTTCTTT
CASSVGTGRSMNTEAFF
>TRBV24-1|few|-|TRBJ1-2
TGTGCCACCAGTGATGGGCGATACGGCCCCTACTATGGCTACACCTTC
CATSDGRYGPYYGYTF
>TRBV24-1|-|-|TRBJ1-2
TGTGCCACCAGTCCCCAGGGCACGGGTGGCTACACCTTC
CATSPQGTGGYTF
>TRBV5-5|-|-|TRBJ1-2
TGTGCCAGCAGCTCCCTTGGGCAGATGGGAGTCTATGGCTACACCTTC
CASSSLGQMGVYGYTF
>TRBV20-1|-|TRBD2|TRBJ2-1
TGCAGTCCCCTAGCGGGCGTTGAGCAGTTCTTC
CSPLAGVEQFF
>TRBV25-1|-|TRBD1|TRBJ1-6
TGTGCCAGCAGTGAGTCACAGGGGTATAATTCACCCCTCCACTTT
CASSESQGYNSPLHF
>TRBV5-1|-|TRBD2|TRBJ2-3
TGCGCCAGCAGCTTCAAAGCGGGGTCCACAGATACGCAGTATTTT
CASSFKAGSTDTQYF
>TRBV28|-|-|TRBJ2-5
TGTGCCAGCAACCCAGCGTGGTACCAAGAGACCCAGTACTTC
CASNPAWYQETQYF
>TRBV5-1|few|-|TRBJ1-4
TGCGCCAGCAGCGTAGGGGCGACAGAAGAAAAACTGTTTTTT
CASSVGATEEKLFF
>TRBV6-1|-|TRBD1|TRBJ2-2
TGTGCCAGCAGTGGAGGACCCCATCAGGGGGCGCGGATGGCCACCGGGGAGCTGTTTTTT
CASSGGPHQGARMATGELFF
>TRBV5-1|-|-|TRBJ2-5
TGCGCCAGCAGCTTGGGAAGGGGTGCGGAGACCCAGTACTTC
CASSLGRGAETQYF
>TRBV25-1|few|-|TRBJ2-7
TGTGCCAGCAGGGGGGGATTCGCCTACGAGCAGTACTTC
CASRGGFAYEQYF
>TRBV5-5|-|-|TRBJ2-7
TGTGCCAGCAGCCCGGAGGGCAGATTAAGAACCTACGAGCAGTACTTC
CASSPEGRLRTYEQYF
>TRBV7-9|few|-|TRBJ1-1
TGTGCCAGCAATATCGCTGAGTGGACTGAAGCTTTCTTT
CASNIAEWTEAFF